This TCR beta chain came from a study of T cells in Graves' hyperthyroidism and ophthalmopathy. This clonotype appeared many times. Its antigen is unidentified. V was clipped by 0 bases and J by 4 bases, with 18 bases between them. The CDR3 runs 18 residues. CDR1 is SGHNT, CDR2 YENEEA, per germline. Whole-study findings and limits: For ophthalmopathy, model prediction preceded onset by a median around 7 months.

What was amplified from RNA transcripts were TCR beta CDR3 regions. An initial round of RT-PCR targeting the TCR CDR3 relied on the HTBI primer set. TCRdb re-called the multiplex PCR reads with MiXCR, one entry per CDR3 protein. The profile shows hundreds of thousands of distinct CDR3 sequences, over 11% of them singletons. The TCR sequence derives from a woman aged 30 to 39 with Graves' hyperthyroidism that later progressed to Graves' ophthalmopathy. The V gene is TRBV11-3, the J gene TRBJ2-2; the D gene is possibly TRBD1 (6 bases). Sequencing was carried out using blood. The CDR3 protein is CASSLDRWGTTGTGELFF. The CDR3, as DNA: TGTGCCAGCAGCTTAGATCGGTGGGGGACAACGGGCACCGGGGAGCTGTTTTTT.